This T cell receptor (beta chain) was obtained from a study of shared clonotypes between healthy human individuals. This CDR3 is built from 14 residues. Germline V lookup: CDR1 SGDLS, CDR2 YYNGEE. V lost 4 bases to trimming and J lost 2 bases, with 11 bases between them. Method: immunoSEQ multiplex PCR; TCRdb's copy keeps in-frame clones and lacks some. The data show 1,500,000 or so clones, with around 98.5% seen just once and 0.36% held by the top ten. The split of CD4+ cells yielded CD45RA+ naive and CD45RA-negative memory subsets. Sequencing was done on a sample of naive CD4+ T cells sorted from blood. The sample's subset: CD45RA+ positively selected. This sequence was found in a man younger than 40 in good health. The chain couples TRBV9 to TRBJ2-3; no reliable D call. The CDR3 loop is CASSSSPPTDTQYF. The CDR3 DNA reads TGTGCCAGCAGCTCGAGTCCACCCACAGATACGCAGTATTTT.